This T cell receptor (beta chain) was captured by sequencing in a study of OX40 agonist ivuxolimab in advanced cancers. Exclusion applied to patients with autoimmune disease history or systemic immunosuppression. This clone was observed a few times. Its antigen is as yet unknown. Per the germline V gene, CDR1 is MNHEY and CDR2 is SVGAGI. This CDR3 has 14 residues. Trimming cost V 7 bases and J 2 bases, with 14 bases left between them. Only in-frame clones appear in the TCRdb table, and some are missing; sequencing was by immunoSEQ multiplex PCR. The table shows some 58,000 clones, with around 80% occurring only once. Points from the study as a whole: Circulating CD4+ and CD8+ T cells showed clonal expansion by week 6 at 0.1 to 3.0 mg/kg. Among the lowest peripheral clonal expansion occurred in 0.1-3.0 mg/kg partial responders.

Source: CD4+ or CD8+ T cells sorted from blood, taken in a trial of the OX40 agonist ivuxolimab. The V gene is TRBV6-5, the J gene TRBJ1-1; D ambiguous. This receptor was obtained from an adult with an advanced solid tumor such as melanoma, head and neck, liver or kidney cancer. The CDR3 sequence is CASTTPASNTEAFF. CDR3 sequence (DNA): TGTGCCAGCACCACCCCCGCCAGTAACACTGAAGCTTTCTTT.